This TCR beta chain was captured by sequencing in a study of early T cells in non-severe SARS-CoV-2 infection. In TCRdb, the 5' RACE reads were re-called with MiXCR into one record per CDR3 protein. Among tens of thousands of distinct CDR3 sequences, about 5% were seen once, and the ten largest hold around 5%. This CDR3 has 17 amino acids. CDR1 is SGHAT and CDR2 is FQNNGV in the germline V gene. Trimming cost V 5 bases and J 0 bases, with 17 bases left between them. Sequenced input: whole blood. The source of this sequence is an adult who was a healthcare worker with PCR-confirmed SARS-CoV-2 infection or an uninfected control (not recorded which). This chain links TRBV11-2 with TRBJ2-1; D may match TRBD1 or TRBD2 (5 bases each). The CDR3: CASSPRMGESSYNEQFF. CDR3 bases: TGTGCCAGCAGCCCTAGGATGGGGGAGTCCTCCTACAATGAGCAGTTCTTC.